This TCR beta chain was identified during a study of tumor-infiltrating lymphocytes in primary liver carcinoma. In the study overall: Read depth, roughly 3.65 to 8 million productive TCRbeta reads, did not differ significantly between tissues.

From around 530 ng of total RNA, TCR beta-specific cDNA was reverse-transcribed using a constant-region primer. Slightly modified ARM-PCR, run as three nested multiplex PCR rounds, produced the TCR beta libraries. A C-beta reverse primer was combined with TRBV1-TRBV30 forward primers in the first two PCR rounds, and each round had around 11 cycles. TCRdb reprocessed the multiplex PCR reads with MiXCR, giving one entry per CDR3 protein. Found here are roughly 78,000 distinct CDR3 sequences, 70% to 75% of them singletons; the top ten hold roughly an eighth. This CDR3 has 16 residues. Trimming cost V 0 bases and J 1 base, with 12 bases left between them. From germline, CDR1 is KGHSH and CDR2 LQKENI. This clonotype was recorded many times. Starting material for RNA and DNA co-extraction consisted of about 17-30 mg of unsorted bulk tissue. Over 85% of the cells in every tumor sample were viable tumor cells.

The chain couples TRBV18 to TRBJ1-1; TRBD1 might be the D (6 bases). The sequenced sample consisted of liver tumor tissue from sampling region 4. As to subset: tumor region T4, right-lateral pole. The sequence was obtained from a woman aged 60-75 years with primary liver carcinoma and hepatitis B virus infection. As DNA, the CDR3 is TGTGCCAGCTCACCACCTCGTAGGACAGCGAACACTGAAGCTTTCTTT. Its protein is CASSPPRRTANTEAFF.